These T cell receptor beta chains were read from a single sample in a study of TIL therapy for anti-PD-1-resistant metastatic lung cancer. Method: immunoSEQ multiplex PCR; TCRdb's copy keeps in-frame clones and lacks some. The data hold 50,000 to 70,000 clones, with 69% observed a single time. The specimen comprised blood, sampled at baseline. The receptors derive from a person aged 25 to 85 with non-small cell lung cancer. Both conserved end residues are part of each CDR3. Fields, in order: J gene, V gene, CDR3 protein.

>TRBJ1-2|TRBV19
CASSIVGQTYGYTF
>TRBJ2-3|TRBV29-1
CSVAHRSDTQYF
>TRBJ2-6|TRBV7-9
CASRSFRGPGSGANVLTF
>TRBJ2-7|TRBV2
CASRSGQGGYEQYF
>TRBJ2-7|TRBV12-2
CASRLDRQGSSYEQYF
>TRBJ2-3|TRBV27
CATPPTGPPDTQYF
>TRBJ2-5|TRBV5-1
CASSSQGAGETQYF
>TRBJ1-5|TRBV28
CASTERSNQPQHF
>TRBJ1-5|TRBV30
CAWSVSASNQPQHF
>TRBJ2-5|TRBV2
CASSEAPRGQETQYF
>TRBJ1-5|TRBV2
CASRGRWGAGQPQHF
>TRBJ2-5|TRBV11-2
CASSLGRVETQYF
>TRBJ2-3|TRBV10-1
CASSDRVSTDTQYF
>TRBJ2-5|TRBV19
CASSIRRQGETQYF
>TRBJ2-7|TRBV5-1
CASTTPGTSGEQYF
>TRBJ2-7|TRBV4-2
CASSQDKGAGEQYF
>TRBJ2-5|TRBV5-5
CASSLRGTSVARETQYF
>TRBJ1-1|TRBV9
CASSQQGGWNTEAFF
>TRBJ2-3|TRBV28
CASRSLVGGGRDTQYF
>TRBJ1-5|TRBV6-4
CASSEGEGQPQHF
>TRBJ2-7|TRBV5-1
CASSWNPGGDEQYF
>TRBJ1-5|TRBV2
CASTPWTAGNQPQHF
>TRBJ1-4|TRBV9
CASSVGSGEKKLFF
>TRBJ2-7|TRBV5-1
CASSLTGLGEQYF
>TRBJ2-3|TRBV6-5
CASSYLSGGTDTQYF
>TRBJ1-2|TRBV20-1
CSAGPQYGYTF
>TRBJ1-1|TRBV2
CASSDRGTVNTEAFF
>TRBJ1-1|TRBV5-1
CASSDATFGNTEAFF
>TRBJ1-1|TRBV10-2
CASQGNTEAFF
>TRBJ2-7|TRBV21-1
CAITRGTTHEQYF
>TRBJ1-1|TRBV5-1
CASSSTGGNTEAFF
>TRBJ1-5|TRBV19
CASSTFGALNQPQHF
>TRBJ1-1|TRBV29-1
CSVVVAGNPPEAFF
>TRBJ1-2|TRBV28
CASSAPTGHYGYTF
>TRBJ2-7|TRBV7-2
CASSRSASSYEQYF
>TRBJ2-3|TRBV27
CASSLDARTDTQYF
>TRBJ2-2|TRBV2
CASILGTGNTGELFF
>TRBJ2-2|TRBV13
CASSLAEEDPGELFF
>TRBJ2-3|TRBV4-1
CASSQVDRAGGGTQYF
>TRBJ1-5|TRBV28
CASSFIPTDPNQPQHF
>TRBJ2-7|TRBV11-2
CASSSRTVPSSYEQYF
>TRBJ2-1|TRBV11-3
CASSVSGSGEQFF
>TRBJ2-2|TRBV5-1
CASSWEGLNTGELFF
>TRBJ1-2|TRBV10-3
CAITRSPNYGYTF
>TRBJ1-2|TRBV19
CASRGQQADGYTF
>TRBJ2-1|TRBV5-1
CASDIGGGHPNEQFF